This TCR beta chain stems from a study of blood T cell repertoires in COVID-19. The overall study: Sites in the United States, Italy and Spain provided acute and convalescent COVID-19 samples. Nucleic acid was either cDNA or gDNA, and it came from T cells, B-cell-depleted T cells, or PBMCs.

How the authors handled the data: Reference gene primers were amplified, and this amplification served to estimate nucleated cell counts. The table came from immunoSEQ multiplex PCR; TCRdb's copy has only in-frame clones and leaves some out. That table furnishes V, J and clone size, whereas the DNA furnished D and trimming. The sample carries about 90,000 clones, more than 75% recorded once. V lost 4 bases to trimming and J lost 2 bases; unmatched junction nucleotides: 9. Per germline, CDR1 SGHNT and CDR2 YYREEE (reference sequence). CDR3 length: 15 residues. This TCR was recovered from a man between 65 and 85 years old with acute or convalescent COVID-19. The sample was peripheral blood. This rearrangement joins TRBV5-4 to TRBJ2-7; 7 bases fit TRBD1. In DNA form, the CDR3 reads TGTGCCAGCAGCGAGGGACAGTTTGATACCTACGAGCAGTACTTC. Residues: CASSEGQFDTYEQYF.